A selection of T cell receptor beta chains follows, all from one sample in a study of response to subunit inactivated influenza vaccine. TCRdb analysed the RT-PCR reads with MiXCR anew, one entry per CDR3 protein. The table shows around 760,000 distinct CDR3 sequences, with approximately 13% occurring only once. Sequencing used PBMCs from blood, obtained approximately 15 days before vaccination. The origin of the receptors is a man aged 45-65 years who received an inactivated influenza vaccine. CDR3s include the opening cysteine and the closing phenylalanine or tryptophan. D genes are given only for firm matches. Expanded clones are given a class, and other clones once, few, many or no size at all.

D	size	J	V	DNA	CDR3
-	-	TRBJ2-1	TRBV7-8	TGTGCCAGCAGCTCCTGGGCCCAAGAGCAGTTCTTC	CASSSWAQEQFF
-	-	TRBJ2-3	TRBV28	TGTGCCAGCAGGAATACAGGGTCAGATACGCAGTATTTT	CASRNTGSDTQYF
-	-	TRBJ2-7	TRBV27	TGTGCCAGCAGTTTATCCGGGGCGGGCTCCTACGAGCAGTACTTC	CASSLSGAGSYEQYF
-	few	TRBJ1-4	TRBV12-3/TRBV12-4	TGTGCCAGCAGCCCGACAGTGGGGGAAAAACTGTTTTTT	CASSPTVGEKLFF
-	-	TRBJ2-1	TRBV11-2	TGTGCCAGCAGCTTAGTAGGGGGTGGCAATGAGCAGTTCTTC	CASSLVGGGNEQFF
-	few	TRBJ2-1	TRBV6-5	TGTGCCAGCAGTTACGGCAGGGTAGGGCGGGCTAGCTCCTACAATGAGCAGTTCTTC	CASSYGRVGRASSYNEQFF
-	-	TRBJ2-7	TRBV10-3	TGTGCCATCAGTGATGGCCTCCGAACCTACGAGCAGTACTTC	CAISDGLRTYEQYF
-	many	TRBJ2-5	TRBV7-8	TGTGCCAGCAGCCCAGACATAGGGGGTACTGAGACCCAGTACTTC	CASSPDIGGTETQYF
TRBD2	-	TRBJ2-2	TRBV6-2/TRBV6-3	TGTGCCAGCAGTTACGGGCACCCGGGAGGGATGAACACCGGGGAGCTGTTTTTT	CASSYGHPGGMNTGELFF
TRBD2	-	TRBJ2-5	TRBV20-1	TGCAGTGCTAGAGTTACTAGCGGGGGGTATGGCCAAGAGACCCAGTACTTC	CSARVTSGGYGQETQYF
TRBD1	-	TRBJ2-3	TRBV7-9	TGTGCCAGCAAAAGAATTAGGGGACAGGGCACAGATACGCAGTATTTT	CASKRIRGQGTDTQYF
TRBD1	few	TRBJ2-2	TRBV24-1	TGTGCCACCAGTTCCCCGGACAGGGTAATCGGTACGAACACCGGGGAGCTGTTTTTT	CATSSPDRVIGTNTGELFF
TRBD2	-	TRBJ2-1	TRBV7-9	TGTGCCAGCAGCTCCCTCCTCCTAGCGGGGGGGAAGAATGAGCAGTTCTTC	CASSSLLLAGGKNEQFF
TRBD2	-	TRBJ2-3	TRBV2	TGTGCCGCGGGGGGGGAGAGCACAGATACGCAGTATTTT	CAAGGESTDTQYF
-	-	TRBJ2-2	TRBV12-3/TRBV12-4	TGTGCCAGCAGTTTGCCAGGGAGGAGTACCGGGGAGCTGTTTTTT	CASSLPGRSTGELFF
-	-	TRBJ2-7	TRBV6-1	TGTGCCAGCAGTGACAGGACTACCTACGAGCAGTACTTC	CASSDRTTYEQYF